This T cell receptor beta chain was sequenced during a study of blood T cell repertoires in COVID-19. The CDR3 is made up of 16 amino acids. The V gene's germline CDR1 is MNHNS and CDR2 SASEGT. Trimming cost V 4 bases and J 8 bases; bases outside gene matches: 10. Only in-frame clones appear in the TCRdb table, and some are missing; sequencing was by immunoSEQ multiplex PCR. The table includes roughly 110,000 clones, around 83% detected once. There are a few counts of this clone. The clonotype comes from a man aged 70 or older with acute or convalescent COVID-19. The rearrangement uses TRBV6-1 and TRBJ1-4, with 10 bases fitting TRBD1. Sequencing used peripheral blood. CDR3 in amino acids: CASSVPAGQGTEKLFF. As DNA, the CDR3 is TGTGCCAGCAGTGTTCCAGCGGGACAGGGGACGGAAAAACTGTTTTTT.